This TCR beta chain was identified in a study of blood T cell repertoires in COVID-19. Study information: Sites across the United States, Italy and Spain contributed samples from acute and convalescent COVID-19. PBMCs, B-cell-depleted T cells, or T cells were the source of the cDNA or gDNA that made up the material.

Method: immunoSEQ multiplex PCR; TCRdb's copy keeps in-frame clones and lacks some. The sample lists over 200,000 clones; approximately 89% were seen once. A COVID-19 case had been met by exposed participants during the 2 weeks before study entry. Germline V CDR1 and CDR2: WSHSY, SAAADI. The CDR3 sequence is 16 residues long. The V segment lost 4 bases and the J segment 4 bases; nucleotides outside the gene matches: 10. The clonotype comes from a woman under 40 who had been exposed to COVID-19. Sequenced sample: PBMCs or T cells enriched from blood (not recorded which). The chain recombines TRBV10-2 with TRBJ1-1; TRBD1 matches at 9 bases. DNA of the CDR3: TGCGCCAGCAGTGTACAGGGGGCGAATCCAGGCACTGAAGCTTTCTTT. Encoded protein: CASSVQGANPGTEAFF.